This entry lists 26 T cell receptor beta chains sequenced from one sample in a study of T cells in Graves' hyperthyroidism and ophthalmopathy (dated by TCRdb to the late 2010s). Library prep was done by multiplex PCR. For sequencing, an Illumina HiSeq 2000 was employed. The TCR beta CDR3 regions were amplified from RNA transcripts. The TCR CDR3 was subjected to a first round of RT-PCR using the HTBI primer set and the Qiagen OneStep RT-PCR kit. The raw public reads went through TCRdb reprocessing: fastp at Q25, MiXCR clone calling, in-frame beta chains kept. CDR3 protein duplicates are merged, each entry listing the most common genes and DNA. The table for this sample lists 370,000 or so distinct CDR3 sequences; 20% to 25% of them were counted only once. The top ten constitute around four fifths of the sample. Sequencing used blood. The receptors here all came from a man aged 50-59 years with Graves' hyperthyroidism.

This clonotype was seen repeatedly, ten times or more. This chain uses TRBV3-1 with TRBJ2-5; 7 bases fit TRBD2. This CDR3 region has 14 residues. The germline CDR1 and CDR2 sequences are LGHDT and YNNKEL (reference sequence). V lost 3 bases to trimming and J lost 2 bases; unmatched junction nucleotides: 3. CDR3 nucleotide sequence: TGTGCCAGCAGCCAGACTAGCACGCAAGAGACCCAGTACTTC. It is translated as CASSQTSTQETQYF.

V gene TRBV20-1 combines with J gene TRBJ2-5, with TRBD2 identical over 12 bases. V dropped 4 bases and J dropped 1; count of bases not matched to a gene: 16. CDR1 is DFQATT, CDR2 SNEGSKA, per germline (reference sequence). The length of the CDR3 is 19 residues. In DNA form, the CDR3 reads TGCAGTGCTAACCCCCTAAGGGCTAGCGGGAGGGTAGGCCAAGAGACCCAGTACTTC. Translation: CSANPLRASGRVGQETQYF.

This clonotype showed up many times. V is TRBV2 and J is TRBJ2-7; TRBD1 might be the D (5 bases). Between the trimmed V and J ends, which lost 6 bases and 2 bases, there was a span of 14 bases. CDR1 is SNHLY, CDR2 FYNNEI, per germline. The CDR3 is 14 amino acids. The CDR3 DNA follows: TGTGCCAGCAGCAAAAACCAGGGTCCCTACGAGCAGTACTTC. Translation gives CASSKNQGPYEQYF.

The chain employs TRBV27 and TRBJ1-1; a weak D match, TRBD1 (5 bases). V was pared by 8 bases and J by 6 bases, with 19 bases between. This CDR3 is 14 amino acids long. Germline CDR1 is MNHEY and CDR2 is SMNVEV (reference sequence). CDR3 nucleotides: TGTGCCAGCCGACAGTCTTTTGGTAGCGCTGAAGCTTTCTTT. Translation gives CASRQSFGSAEAFF.

This clonotype showed up just a few times. V gene TRBV18 combines with J gene TRBJ2-7; D is perhaps TRBD2 (6 bases). CDR3 length: 15 amino acids. With 2 bases removed from V and 2 bases from J, the gap between germline ends came to 13 bases. Germline assignment: CDR1 KGHSH and CDR2 LQKENI. The CDR3 DNA sequence: TGTGCCAGCTCACCATTGGGACTCCCGACCTACGAGCAGTACTTC. Translation: CASSPLGLPTYEQYF.

The chain carries TRBV12-3 or TRBV12-4 and TRBJ1-1; D gene ambiguous. Trimming pared 5 bases from V and 1 base from J, leaving 11 bases between. CDR3 length equals 14 residues. The CDR3 region has the DNA TGTGCCAGCAGTCTCACTGACTGGAACACTGAAGCTTTCTTT. Its protein is CASSLTDWNTEAFF.

In its sample, this clonotype was seen a few times. J is TRBJ2-5 and V is TRBV6-1; D is ambiguous. The V gene lost 8 bases and the J gene lost 5 bases, with 15 bases spanning the gap. The CDR3 has 13 residues. Germline V CDR1 and CDR2: MNHNS, SASEGT. The CDR3 sequence: CASHDRLRETQYF. The CDR3, as DNA: TGTGCCAGCCACGACCGGCTCCGCGAGACCCAGTACTTC.

The rearrangement uses TRBV3-1 and TRBJ2-3, with D possibly called TRBD1 or TRBD2 (6 bases each). Germline V gene data show CDR1 as LGHDT and CDR2 as YNNKEL (reference sequence). Trimming pared 0 bases from V and 5 bases from J, leaving 9 bases between. The CDR3 loop spans 14 amino acids. CDR3 bases: TGTGCCAGCAGCCAAGATGGAGGGGGAGATACGCAGTATTTT. Residues: CASSQDGGGDTQYF.

The table lists this clonotype with many counts. This chain connects TRBV7-2 to TRBJ2-3; unclear D gene. There are 14 residues in the CDR3. From germline, CDR1 is SGHTA and CDR2 FQGNSA. Trimming left V 1 base short and J 2 bases short, with 7 bases between. CDR3 nucleotides: TGTGCCAGCAGCTTAGGGCCCTACACAGATACGCAGTATTTT. Translated, it gives CASSLGPYTDTQYF. The full variable domain, completed using reference TRBV7-2 and TRBJ2-3, is GAGVSQSPSNKVTEKGKDVELRCDPISGHTALYWYRQSLGQGLEFLIYFQGNSAPDKSGLPSDRFSAERTGGSVSTLTIQRTQQEDSAVYLCASSLGPYTDTQYFGPGTRLTVL.

The chain links TRBV3-1 to TRBJ2-2; the match to TRBD2 covers 14 bases. J lost 8 bases, V lost 3 bases, and 5 bases had no gene match. In germline, CDR1 is LGHDT, CDR2 YNNKEL (reference sequence). The CDR3 consists of 16 residues. The CDR3 reads CASSQGLAGALGELFF. The CDR3 nucleotides read TGTGCCAGCAGCCAGGGACTAGCGGGGGCCCTAGGGGAGCTGTTTTTT.

This clonotype has a handful of counts. This sequence joins TRBV7-2 and TRBJ1-1, with TRBD1 matching over 9 bases. Germline V gene data show CDR1 as SGHTA and CDR2 as FQGNSA. The J segment lost 5 bases and the V segment lost 2 bases, leaving 9 bases of the junction unmatched. The CDR3 totals 16 residues. The CDR3 here is CASSLSLHRGRTEAFF. The DNA of the CDR3 is TGTGCCAGCAGCTTATCACTCCACAGGGGGCGAACTGAAGCTTTCTTT.

J is TRBJ1-2 and V is TRBV7-8; the match to TRBD1 covers 9 bases. Losses at the gene ends were 1 base for V and 10 bases for J; bases not matched to a gene: 10. Germline V gene lookup returns CDR1 SGHVS and CDR2 FQNEAQ. The CDR3 totals 15 residues. The CDR3 region is CASSLDLTGGEVYTF. CDR3 coding DNA: TGTGCCAGCAGCTTAGACCTGACAGGGGGAGAAGTCTACACCTTC.

This clonotype has a count of ten or more. The chain joins TRBV11-2 to TRBJ2-7; 10 positions match TRBD1. V was pared by 4 bases and J by 4 bases, with 1 base of the junction left unmatched. Germline assignment: CDR1 SGHAT and CDR2 FQNNGV. CDR3 length: 13 amino acids. The CDR3 nucleotides read TGTGCCAGCAGCTGGGGACAGGGGTACGAGCAGTACTTC. It encodes CASSWGQGYEQYF.

This clonotype was picked up a small number of times. The chain uses TRBV5-1 and TRBJ2-3; D is tentatively TRBD1 or TRBD2 (6 bases each). CDR3 length equals 15 residues. The germline V gene has CDR1 SGHRS and CDR2 YFSETQ. The germline V and J ends were trimmed by 4 bases and 1 base, with 13 bases remaining between them. The CDR3 DNA is TGCGCCAGCAGCCAAGGGGGGACCCGCACAGATACGCAGTATTTT. Translated, it gives CASSQGGTRTDTQYF.

This clonotype was picked up many times. The chain is built from TRBV2 and TRBJ2-1; no clear D. Germline CDR1 and CDR2: SNHLY and FYNNEI. The germline V and J ends were trimmed by 4 bases and 10 bases, with 11 bases remaining between them. This CDR3 has 12 residues. CDR3 nucleotide sequence: TGTGCCAGCAGTGTCGCTAGTCGAGAGCAGTTCTTC. It yields the protein CASSVASREQFF.

This clonotype was detected ten times or more. J is TRBJ2-1 and V is TRBV30; 8 bases are a match to TRBD1. Germline lookup yields CDR1 GTSNPN and CDR2 SVGIG (reference sequence). V gave up 5 bases and J gave up 5 bases; unmatched junction bases: 8. CDR3 size: 14 residues. The CDR3 nucleotides are TGTGCCTGGGTCAGGGGGCGCTTCCACAATGAGCAGTTCTTC. Its translation is CAWVRGRFHNEQFF.

In regard to this clonotype: Being one base from a much bigger clone, this may be a read error. The chain couples TRBV3-1 to TRBJ2-7; D is unresolved. Per the germline V gene, CDR1 is LGHDT and CDR2 is YNNKEL (reference sequence). This CDR3 comprises 11 residues. The CDR3 sequence: CASSRNYGQYF. CDR3 nucleotides: TGTGCCAGCAGCAGGAACTACGGGCAGTACTTC.

The genes are TRBV7-2 and TRBJ2-7, with 9 bases fitting TRBD1. The CDR3 has 15 amino acids. J gave up 1 base and V 4 bases, and 5 bases lay outside the gene matches. Germline lookup yields CDR1 SGHTA and CDR2 FQGNSA. CDR3 nucleotide sequence: TGTGCCAGCAGCTGGACCGGGACAGGGTCCTACGAGCAGTACTTC. Encoded protein: CASSWTGTGSYEQYF.

This clonotype turned up a few times. The chain links TRBV20-1 to TRBJ2-1; TRBD2 matches 9 bases. CDR1 is DFQATT, CDR2 SNEGSKA, per germline (reference sequence). This CDR3 has 15 amino acids. V shed 4 bases and J 8 bases; nucleotides not matched to a gene: 12. The CDR3 nucleotides read TGCAGTGCTACCAAACAAAATCTAGCGGGACATGAGCAGTTCTTC. This codes for CSATKQNLAGHEQFF.

The V gene is TRBV9, the J gene TRBJ2-1, with 9 bases aligning to TRBD2. CDR1 and CDR2 from the germline V gene are SGDLS and YYNGEE. The junction had 10 bases not matched to a gene; V was cut back by 4 bases and J by 8 bases. CDR3 length: 15 residues. The CDR3 coding sequence is TGTGCCAGCAGCCCGTTTAGCGGGAGCAGGGATGAGCAGTTCTTC. Translated, it gives CASSPFSGSRDEQFF.

The gene calls are TRBV13 and TRBJ2-1; D ambiguous. Germline-derived CDR1 and CDR2 are PRHDT and FYEKMQ (reference sequence). V lost 2 bases, J lost 4 bases, and 9 bases lay in between. The CDR3 is made up of 14 amino acids. CDR3: CASSLRLPYNEQFF. The CDR3 DNA sequence: TGTGCCAGCAGCTTACGACTCCCTTACAATGAGCAGTTCTTC.

The gene calls are TRBV29-1 and TRBJ2-5; D may be TRBD1 (5 bases). V gave up 6 bases and J gave up 3 bases, with 11 bases separating them. CDR3 length equals 12 residues. CDR1 and CDR2 from the germline V gene are SQVTM and ANQGSEA. DNA of the CDR3: TGCAGCGTGGGGCGGCTAGAAGAGACCCAGTACTTC. This gives the protein CSVGRLEETQYF.

This clonotype was counted a few times. This rearrangement joins TRBV20-1 to TRBJ2-7, with 7 bases fitting TRBD1. The CDR3 runs 14 residues. Trimming cost V 6 bases and J 2 bases; bases outside gene matches: 10. The germline V gene has CDR1 DFQATT and CDR2 SNEGSKA (reference sequence). The CDR3 region is CSARPTGSTYEQYF. DNA of the CDR3: TGCAGTGCCAGGCCGACAGGGTCCACCTACGAGCAGTACTTC.

This clonotype was found a few times. For the CDR3, the DNA is TGTGCCAGCTCACCAGAGACAGGAACCGGCTACACCTTC. It translates to CASSPETGTGYTF. The chain has TRBV18 and TRBJ1-2; possible D gene TRBD1, 6 bases. The CDR3 runs 13 residues. Trimming took 2 bases from V and 8 from J, leaving 12 bases between them. The germline gives CDR1 KGHSH, CDR2 LQKENI.

In this sample, this clonotype turned up many times. The CDR3 here is CASSSGQGAYNEQFF. The CDR3, as DNA: TGTGCCAGCAGCTCAGGACAGGGGGCTTACAATGAGCAGTTCTTC. V usage is TRBV7-3 and J usage is TRBJ2-1, with 11 bases lining up with TRBD1. The CDR3 covers 15 residues. V lost 4 bases, J lost 4 bases, and 3 bases stayed unmatched. Germline V lookup: CDR1 SGHTA, CDR2 FQGTGA.

This clonotype has a count of ten or more. The chain links TRBV27 to TRBJ2-1, with 11 bases that match TRBD2. Germline loops: CDR1 MNHEY, CDR2 SMNVEV (reference sequence). CDR3 length: 18 residues. V gave up 6 bases and J gave up 6 bases; unmatched junction bases: 16. The CDR3 sequence: CASSSPPLAGGRGNEQFF. Written as DNA, the CDR3 is TGTGCCAGCAGCTCACCACCCTTAGCGGGAGGGAGGGGCAATGAGCAGTTCTTC.